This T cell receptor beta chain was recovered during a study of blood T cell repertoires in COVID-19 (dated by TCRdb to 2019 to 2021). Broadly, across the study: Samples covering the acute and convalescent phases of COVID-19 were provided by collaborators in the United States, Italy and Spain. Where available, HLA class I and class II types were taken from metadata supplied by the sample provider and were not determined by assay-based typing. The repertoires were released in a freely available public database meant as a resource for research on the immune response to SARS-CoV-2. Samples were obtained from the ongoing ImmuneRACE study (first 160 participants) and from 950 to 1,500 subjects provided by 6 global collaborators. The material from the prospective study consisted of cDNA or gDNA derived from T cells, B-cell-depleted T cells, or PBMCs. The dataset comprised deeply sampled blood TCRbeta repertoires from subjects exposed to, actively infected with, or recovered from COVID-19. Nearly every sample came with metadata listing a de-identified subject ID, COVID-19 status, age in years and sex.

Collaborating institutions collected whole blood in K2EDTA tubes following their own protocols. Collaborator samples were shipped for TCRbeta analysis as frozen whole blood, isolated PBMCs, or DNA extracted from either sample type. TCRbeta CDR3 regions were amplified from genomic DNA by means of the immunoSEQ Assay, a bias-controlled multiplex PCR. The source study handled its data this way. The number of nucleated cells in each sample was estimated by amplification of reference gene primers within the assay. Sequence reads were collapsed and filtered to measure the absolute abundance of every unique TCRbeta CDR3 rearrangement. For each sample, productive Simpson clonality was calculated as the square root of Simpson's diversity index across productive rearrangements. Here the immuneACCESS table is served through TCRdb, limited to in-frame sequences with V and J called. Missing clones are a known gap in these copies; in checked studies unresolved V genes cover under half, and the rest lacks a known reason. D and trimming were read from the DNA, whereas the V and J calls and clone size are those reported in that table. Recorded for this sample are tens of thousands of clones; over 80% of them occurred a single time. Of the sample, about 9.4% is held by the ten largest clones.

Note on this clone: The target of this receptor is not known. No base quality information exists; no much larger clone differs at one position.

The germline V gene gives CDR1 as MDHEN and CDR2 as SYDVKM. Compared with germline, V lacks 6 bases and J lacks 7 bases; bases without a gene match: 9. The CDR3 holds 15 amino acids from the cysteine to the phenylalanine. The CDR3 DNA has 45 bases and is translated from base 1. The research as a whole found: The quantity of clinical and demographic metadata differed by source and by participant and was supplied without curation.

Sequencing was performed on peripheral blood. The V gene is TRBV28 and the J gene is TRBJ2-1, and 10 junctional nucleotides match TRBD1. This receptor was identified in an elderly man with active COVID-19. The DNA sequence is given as TGTGCCAGCAGCCTACCCAGGACAGGGGGGAATGAGCAGTTCTTC. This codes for CASSLPRTGGNEQFF.